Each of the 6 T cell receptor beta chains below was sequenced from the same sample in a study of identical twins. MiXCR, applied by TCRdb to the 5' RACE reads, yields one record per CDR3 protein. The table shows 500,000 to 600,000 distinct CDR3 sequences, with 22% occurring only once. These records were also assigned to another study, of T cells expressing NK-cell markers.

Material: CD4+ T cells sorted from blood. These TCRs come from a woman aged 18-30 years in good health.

For the CDR3, the DNA is TGCGCCAGCAGCCAACCAGGGGATAAGCAGTTCTTC. Protein: CASSQPGDKQFF. The chain has TRBV4-1 and TRBJ2-1; TRBD1 is a possible D gene (6 bases). Germline assignment: CDR1 MGHRA and CDR2 YSYEKL. V lost 2 bases and J 11 bases, leaving 10 bases between the germline ends. The CDR3 is made up of 12 amino acids.

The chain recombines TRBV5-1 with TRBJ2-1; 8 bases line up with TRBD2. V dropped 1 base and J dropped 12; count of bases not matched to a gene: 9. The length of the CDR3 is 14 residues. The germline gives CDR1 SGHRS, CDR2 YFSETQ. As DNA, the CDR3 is TGCGCCAGCAGCTTGTATAGCGGGGAGAACTTGCAGTTCTTC. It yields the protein CASSLYSGENLQFF. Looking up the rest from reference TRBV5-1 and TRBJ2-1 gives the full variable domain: KAGVTQTPRYLIKTRGQQVTLSCSPISGHRSVSWYQQTPGQGLQFLFEYFSETQRNKGNFPGRFSGRQFSNSRSEMNVSTLELGDSALYLCASSLYSGENLQFFGPGTRLTVL.

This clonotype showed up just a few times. CDR3 loop: CASSFSGRGEQFF. The CDR3 nucleotides read TGTGCCAGCAGTTTTAGCGGGCGCGGAGAGCAGTTCTTC. This chain connects TRBV6-5 to TRBJ2-1; 7 bases line up with TRBD2. J lost 10 bases, V lost 4 bases, and 7 bases had no gene match. Germline CDR1 reads MNHEY; CDR2 reads SVGAGI. The CDR3 covers 13 residues.

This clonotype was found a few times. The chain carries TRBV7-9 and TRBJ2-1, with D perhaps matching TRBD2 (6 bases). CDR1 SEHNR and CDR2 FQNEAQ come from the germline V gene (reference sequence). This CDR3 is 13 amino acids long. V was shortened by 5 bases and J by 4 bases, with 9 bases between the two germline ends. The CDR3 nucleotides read TGTGCCAGCAGCCGGGGGTTTTACAATGAGCAGTTCTTC. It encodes CASSRGFYNEQFF. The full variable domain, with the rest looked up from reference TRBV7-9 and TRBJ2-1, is DTGVSQNPRHKITKRGQNVTFRCDPISEHNRLYWYRQTLGQGPEFLTYFQNEAQLEKSRLLSDRFSAERPKGSFSTLEIQRTEQGDSAMYLCASSRGFYNEQFFGPGTRLTVL.

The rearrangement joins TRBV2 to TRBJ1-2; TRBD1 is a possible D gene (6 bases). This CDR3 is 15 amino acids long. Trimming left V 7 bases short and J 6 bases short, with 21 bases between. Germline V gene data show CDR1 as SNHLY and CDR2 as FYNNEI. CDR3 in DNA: TGTGCCAGCACCAACCTCGCCGCGGGGGCCGATGGCTACACCTTC. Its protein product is CASTNLAAGADGYTF.

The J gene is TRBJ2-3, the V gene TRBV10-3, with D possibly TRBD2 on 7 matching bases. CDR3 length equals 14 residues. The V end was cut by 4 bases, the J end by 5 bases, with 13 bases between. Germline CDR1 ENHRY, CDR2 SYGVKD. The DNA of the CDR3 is TGTGCCATCAGTGGGGGGGGCAATGGAGATACGCAGTATTTT. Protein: CAISGGGNGDTQYF.